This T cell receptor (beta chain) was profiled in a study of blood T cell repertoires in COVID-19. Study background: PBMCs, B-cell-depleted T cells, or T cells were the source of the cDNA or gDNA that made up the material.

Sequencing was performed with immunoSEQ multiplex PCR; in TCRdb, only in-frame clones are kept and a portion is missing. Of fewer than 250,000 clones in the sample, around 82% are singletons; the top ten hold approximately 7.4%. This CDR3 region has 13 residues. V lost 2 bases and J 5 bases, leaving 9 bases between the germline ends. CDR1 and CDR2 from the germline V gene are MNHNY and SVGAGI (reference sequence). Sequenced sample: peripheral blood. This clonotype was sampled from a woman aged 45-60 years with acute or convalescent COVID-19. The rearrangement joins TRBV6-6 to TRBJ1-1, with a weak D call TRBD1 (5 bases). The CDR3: CASSYGRATEAFF. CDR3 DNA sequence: TGTGCCAGCAGTTACGGCAGGGCAACTGAAGCTTTCTTT.